One TCR beta chain is described in this entry. Its binding antigen is unknown. This entry is derived from a study of cytomegalovirus exposure and HLA in healthy donors (dated by TCRdb to about 2017). Turning to the overall study: An earlier analysis of approximately 640 of the donors reported 250 to 350 Gb of sequence data and 117 million unique TCR beta sequences from 190 million or so T cells. In an earlier analysis of a few hundred of the donors, high-throughput TCR beta sequencing was used to judge whether each TCR beta V gene segment behaved as functional or pseudogenic. The study used immunosequencing to profile the T cell repertoires of several hundred subjects and linked those repertoires to cytomegalovirus serostatus. Roughly 5 DR-DQ haplotypes were treated as single units for association and clustering because of strong linkage in the cohort. To study patterns of TCR occurrence, a later analysis re-analyzed previously published TCR beta repertoires from around 700 donors and added high-resolution HLA genotyping. High-throughput TCR immunosequencing, statistical association of individual TCRs with disease status, and machine learning were combined to predict cytomegalovirus infection status. Rather than drawing on any new phenotypic data, the later analysis identified candidate immune exposures from TCR beta sequences and the way those sequences occurred across donors. Both class I and class II loci were covered by HLA typing, at four-digit resolution. Every repertoire in the discovery cohort had been generated on one and the same sequencing platform. Of the roughly 400 genotyped donors, 81% were placed in the genetic ancestry cluster associated with self-reported Caucasian donors. Along with the roughly 670-subject first cohort, a separate validation cohort of about 110 different subjects was used. Typing coverage varied by locus: about 620-630 donors for A, B, C, DRB1 and DQB1; approximately 500 for DQA1; around 570 for DPA1; 400 to 480 for DPB1. The study aimed to test whether signatures of past pathogen exposure could be identified by cataloging public T cell receptors. Donor age, sex, ethnicity and CMV serostatus were compiled alongside the repertoire data. Across 398 genotyped donors of the cohort, an average of about 240,000 unique TCR beta nucleotide sequences per donor were sequenced, and 15% to 20% of those sequences were non-productive. About 300 gigabases of sequencing data and around 85 million unique TCR sequences made up an early release that covered approximately 620 HLA-typed donors. Genome-wide SNP genotypes for about 65% of the roughly 670 donors were used in a later genetic analysis, which treated that subset as a discovery cohort. Findings and caveats that apply to the study as a whole: V-gene and J-gene trimming of TCR beta chains was associated with a missense DCLRE1C variant in a later genetic analysis, and the association was replicated in an independent cohort. According to a later analysis, most CMV-associated TCR beta chains appeared to be HLA-restricted, and the HLA associations seemed to be driven largely by CMV exposure. Specific HLA alleles were associated with around 18,000 TCR beta sequences at a false discovery rate of 0.05 in a later analysis. This cohort had only TCR beta chains sequenced, and the lack of alpha or paired-chain data limited which features could be detected. According to the authors, the approach could potentially be generalized to other disease states and immunological phenotypes. Linkage disequilibrium might explain the correlated functional status among segregating V segments, but an unknown experimental factor could not be ruled out. A group of highly shared sequence variants was considered likely to be a technical artifact of the sequencing pipeline. A further reported finding was that TCR beta sequences accurately predicted the HLA-A and HLA-B alleles for most subjects in the first cohort. Because counts were too low, roughly 17 rarely observed V segments, including chromosome 9 orphons, were left out of the earlier analysis of a few hundred of the donors. Assigning TCR associations to individual alleles was difficult when HLA alleles, especially DR and DQ, strongly co-occurred. A later analysis reported that several top co-occurrence clusters appeared linked to parvovirus B19, influenza, CMV and Epstein-Barr virus. Sequencing depth was assumed to be roughly uniform across donors in the presence/absence analyses, though that assumption may not hold. In a later analysis, the rate of TCR association differed among HLA loci, with DRB1 alleles having the most associated TCRs and HLA-C alleles having the fewest. The 87-base-pair reads could not distinguish some IMGT-functional V segments, including TRBV6-2 and TRBV6-3, so those segments were excluded. Immune exposure information for the cohort was limited to CMV serostatus. In a later genetic analysis, fewer N-insertions in productive TCRs were reported among donors in an Asian-associated ancestry cluster than the 666-donor mean. In an earlier analysis of fewer than 700 of the donors, most TCR beta V segments appeared in productive rearrangements about 87% or about 30% of the time, broadly matching IMGT annotations. A later analysis found that HLA-associated TCR beta chains were more clonally expanded and had lower generation probabilities than equally common non-associated chains. Across donors, most TCR sequences were observed very rarely, whereas some public TCRs were present in many individuals. In vitro tests confirmed that a few of the cytomegalovirus-associated TCR beta chains recognize cytomegalovirus antigens. A total of fewer than 200 TCR beta chains were listed by the study as associated with cytomegalovirus. The classifier was reported to diagnose cytomegalovirus status with high specificity and sensitivity in both the original cohort and the validation cohort. Because HLA typing was unavailable for some donors at each locus, only the typed subset was used in association tests.

The library was obtained by the immunoSEQ multiplex PCR assay. A mixture of 60 forward primers for TCR Vbeta segments and 13 reverse primers for TCR Jbeta segments was used in the multiplex PCR. Amplification of the CDR3 region of rearranged TCR beta genes was performed with a multiplex PCR assay on genomic DNA. On the Illumina HiSeq System, the amplified TCR beta libraries were sequenced as 87-base-pair reads. The authors' analysis ran thus. Across the 500 to 850 repertoires, a later analysis counted 78 million or so unique TCR beta chains, about 10 million of which were shared by at least two donors. Raw reads were error-corrected and collapsed into unique sequences with a nearest-neighbor algorithm that merged closely related sequences to remove PCR and sequencing errors. CDR3 sequences were aligned to IMGT reference sequences to assign V, D and J gene segments. For a sequence to be retained, a match of at least six nucleotides was required to both a V gene segment and a J gene segment. A rearrangement was called productive if the CDR3 had no stop codons and remained in frame with V and J, and every other rearrangement was called non-productive. CDR3 was defined according to IMGT convention as the region running from the second conserved V-encoded cysteine to the conserved J-encoded phenylalanine. Sequences without an unambiguous match to a single V gene segment were excluded from the earlier analysis of a few hundred of the donors. An earlier analysis of a few hundred of the donors called V segments functional above 56.7% productive rearrangements and segregating when the between-donor standard deviation exceeded 5%. A statistical classification framework was developed to diagnose cytomegalovirus status using the catalog of TCR beta chain sequences. In a later analysis, TCR nucleotide sequences were compared against IMGT/GENE-DB human TR gene sequences so that V and J genes could be assigned. Using the TCRdist pipeline, a later analysis assigned CDR3 sequences along with most-parsimonious VDJ recombination scenarios. In a later analysis, every TCR beta chain was defined by the combination of its CDR3 amino acid sequence and its V-gene family, and reads without a unique V-gene family were dropped. In a later analysis, some 600 highly shared, low-generation-probability nucleotide sequences were removed to address suspected cross-contamination and a sequencing artifact. For each public chain, a later analysis derived a clonal expansion index from normalized ranks of inferred template counts within each repertoire. In a later analysis, generation probabilities were computed with a VDJ recombination model fitted to out-of-frame rearrangements, and the resulting probabilities were checked against IGoR. Hypergeometric tests were used in a later analysis to score TCR-TCR, TCR-HLA and TCR-CMV co-occurrence, with a repertoire-size bias correction applied to the TCR pairs. A later analysis estimated false discovery rates by permuting HLA or CMV assignments 20 times. In a later analysis, co-occurring TCRs were grouped using DBSCAN, with TCRdist sequence similarity added in when clustering inside HLA-allele-positive subsets. Co-occurrence clustering excluded repertoires with fewer than 30,000 or more than 120,000 public chains, plus five with anomalous nucleotide sharing. TCRdb carries this immuneACCESS record with in-frame sequences only. Its versions omit some clonotypes, under half of them owing to an unresolved V gene in the studies checked, with the rest unexplained. The V and J calls and clone size are taken from that table; D and trimming were inferred from the DNA. The sample table records approximately 120,000 clones. The ten largest clonotypes hold 2.2% of the sample.

According to the germline V gene, CDR1 reads MDHEN and CDR2 reads SYDVKM. Including cysteine and phenylalanine, the CDR3 has 15 amino acids. Just CDR3 DNA is preserved here, 45 bases in frame from base 1. V has 2 bases trimmed and J has 4 bases trimmed; junction bases matching no gene number 4. The cohort comprised some 730 healthy bone marrow donors. Cohort members were all nominally healthy when sampled, although unrecorded immune exposures were likely present. The donor tested CMV seronegative and was one of the 352 seronegative cohort members. A peripheral blood sample was provided by each donor, and peripheral blood mononuclear cells were used for TCR beta sequencing. Genomic DNA was extracted from the blood cell samples with the Qiagen DNeasy Blood Extraction Kit.

The chain employs TRBV28 and TRBJ2-1, and 8 bases in between align with TRBD2. Sequenced input: PBMCs. The origin of this receptor is a man aged 40-50 years in good health and CMV-seronegative. For the CDR3, the sequence is CASSLTASGYNEQFF. Read as DNA, the sequence is TGTGCCAGCAGTTTAACGGCTAGCGGGTACAATGAGCAGTTCTTC.